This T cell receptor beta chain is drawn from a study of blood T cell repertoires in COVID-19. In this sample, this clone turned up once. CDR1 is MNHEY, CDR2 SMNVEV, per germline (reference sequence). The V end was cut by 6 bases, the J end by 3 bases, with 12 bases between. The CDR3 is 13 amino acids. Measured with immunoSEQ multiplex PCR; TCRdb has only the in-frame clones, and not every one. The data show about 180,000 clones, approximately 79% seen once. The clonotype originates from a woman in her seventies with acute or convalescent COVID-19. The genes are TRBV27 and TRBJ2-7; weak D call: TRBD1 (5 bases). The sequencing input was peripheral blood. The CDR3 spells CASSLGHNYEQYF. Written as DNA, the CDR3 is TGTGCCAGCAGCTTAGGACACAACTACGAGCAGTACTTC.